The present T cell receptor beta chain was sequenced within a study of CD8 T cells in ankylosing spondylitis. Study-level results: Blood from ankylosing spondylitis patients appeared to carry a characteristic roughly 8-variant TCR beta motif. According to the report, clones linked to the disease were significantly enriched in matched synovial fluid samples taken from ankylosing spondylitis patients. Reactive arthritis synovial fluid and blood were previously reported to contain some motif variants.

Each CDR3 protein gets one entry after TCRdb re-called the 5' RACE reads with MiXCR. The sample lists 39,000 or so distinct CDR3 sequences, roughly 3% occurring once. This clonotype counts as medium-sized. What it binds is not known. The ends lost 3 bases at V and 4 bases at J; junction bases unmatched: 2. CDR1 is SGDLS and CDR2 is YYNGEE in the germline V gene. This CDR3 contains 15 residues. The J gene is TRBJ2-1, the V gene TRBV9; 12 positions agree with TRBD2. The clonotype was recovered from a male donor with ankylosing spondylitis or in good health (not recorded which). The specimen was blood, either unsorted or a sorted T cell fraction (not recorded which). The CDR3 DNA follows: TGTGCCAGCAGCGCGACTAGCGGGAGTTACAATGAGCAGTTCTTC. Its protein product is CASSATSGSYNEQFF.